A single sample is the source of the 9 T cell receptor beta chains below, sequenced in a study of CD8+ T cells in alopecia areata. Extracted RNA was reverse transcribed, and the resulting cDNA served as sequencing template. The data were produced by immunoSEQ multiplex PCR, yet TCRdb's version contains in-frame clones alone and is incomplete. The sample records almost 250,000 clones, 67% being singletons. Sequences were derived from CD4+ T cells sorted from blood, sampled at week 0. Receptors were obtained from a human donor with alopecia areata.

V gene TRBV29-1 combines with J gene TRBJ2-1; D not resolved. The CDR3 is 13 amino acids. Per the germline V gene, CDR1 is SQVTM and CDR2 is ANQGSEA. The V end was cut by 3 bases, the J end by 0 bases, with 6 bases between. CDR3: CSVEGNSYNEQFF. In DNA form, the CDR3 reads TGCAGCGTTGAGGGGAACTCCTACAATGAGCAGTTCTTC.

This clone was seen just once. The chain recombines TRBV25-1 with TRBJ1-6; D unclear. The CDR3 sequence is 14 residues long. Trimming left V 6 bases short and J 10 bases short, with 16 bases between. Germline V gene lookup returns CDR1 MGHDK and CDR2 SYGVNS. The CDR3, as DNA: TGTGCCAGCAGAGGTGACGGTGAAACATCACCCCTCCACTTT. This codes for CASRGDGETSPLHF.

The chain uses TRBV10-3 and TRBJ2-1, with 9 bases that match TRBD2. Unmatched junction bases numbered 5, after V lost 5 bases and J lost 12 bases. Germline lookup yields CDR1 ENHRY and CDR2 SYGVKD. The CDR3 totals 12 residues. In DNA, the CDR3 is TGTGCCATCAGTCCTAGCGGGGTTTTGCAGTTCTTC. This codes for CAISPSGVLQFF.

This chain uses TRBV7-6 with TRBJ2-2; no clear D. Germline V CDR1 and CDR2: SGHVS, FNYEAQ. V was clipped by 5 bases and J by 6 bases, with 10 bases between them. The CDR3 consists of 13 residues. CDR3: CASSPRSAGELFF. In nucleotides, the CDR3 is TGTGCCAGCAGCCCCCGATCTGCCGGGGAGCTGTTTTTT.

This chain links TRBV6-1 with TRBJ2-7, with 8 bases aligning to TRBD1. The CDR3 covers 12 residues. Germline CDR1 MNHNS, CDR2 SASEGT. J gave up 5 bases and V 6 bases, and 3 bases lay outside the gene matches. The CDR3 protein is CASRDRENEQYF. CDR3 sequence (DNA): TGTGCCAGCAGGGACAGGGAAAACGAGCAGTACTTC.

The rearrangement joins TRBV25-1 to TRBJ1-5, with TRBD1 matching over 10 bases. V lost 4 bases, J lost 5 bases, and 5 bases stayed unmatched. CDR3 length: 15 amino acids. Per the germline V gene, CDR1 is MGHDK and CDR2 is SYGVNS. For the CDR3, the DNA is TGTGCCAGCAGTGCCCGGGACAGGGGCGATCAGCCCCAGCATTTT. Encoded protein: CASSARDRGDQPQHF. Full variable domain (rest looked up from reference TRBV25-1 and TRBJ1-5): EADIYQTPRYLVIGTGKKITLECSQTMGHDKMYWYQQDPGMELHLIHYSYGVNSTEKGDLSSESTVSRIRTEHFPLTLESARPSHTSQYLCASSARDRGDQPQHFGDGTRLSIL.

The J gene is TRBJ1-2, the V gene TRBV27, with 7 bases lining up with TRBD1. V shed 8 bases and J 4 bases; nucleotides not matched to a gene: 10. Germline V CDR1 and CDR2: MNHEY, SMNVEV (reference sequence). This CDR3 is built from 14 residues. CDR3 residues: CASRPRDSLYGYTF. CDR3 in DNA: TGTGCCAGCCGACCCCGGGACAGTCTCTATGGCTACACCTTC.

The chain links TRBV25-1 to TRBJ2-1, with D maybe TRBD2 (5 bases). The V and J ends lost 7 bases and 9 bases respectively, with 16 bases between them. The CDR3 has 13 residues. Germline V lookup: CDR1 MGHDK, CDR2 SYGVNS. CDR3: CASTPPGSIEQFF. CDR3 DNA sequence: TGTGCCAGCACCCCCCCGGGATCGATTGAGCAGTTCTTC.

The rearrangement joins TRBV27 to TRBJ1-6; D not resolved. Germline CDR1 and CDR2: MNHEY and SMNVEV (reference sequence). The CDR3 has 13 residues. V lost 2 bases and J 14 bases, leaving 13 bases between the germline ends. The CDR3 DNA sequence: TGTGCCAGCAGTTTAGACACGGGGTGGTCCCTCCACTTT. Translation gives CASSLDTGWSLHF.